The source of this T cell receptor (beta chain) is a study of CD8 T cells in ankylosing spondylitis (dated by TCRdb to about 2017). Describing the broader study: The study set out to find disease-linked TCR variants by profiling T cell receptor beta repertoires in ankylosing spondylitis patients and healthy donors. The full study cohort was made up of about 25 ankylosing spondylitis patients and over 90 healthy donors. Samples of peripheral blood were taken, and for ankylosing spondylitis patients, synovial fluid was collected as well. What the authors observed across the whole study: Some TCR beta motif variants had previously been reported in synovial fluid and blood of reactive arthritis patients, which suggested common disease-initiation mechanisms. A TCR beta motif of about eight highly homologous amino acid variants appeared characteristic of blood from ankylosing spondylitis patients. The disease-linked clones showed a CD8+ phenotype and occurred at relatively low frequencies in peripheral blood. The disease-linked clones were reported as significantly enriched in matched synovial fluid samples from ankylosing spondylitis patients.

As encoded in the germline V gene, CDR1 is ENHRY while CDR2 is SYGVKD. Spanning cysteine to phenylalanine, the CDR3 consists of 14 amino acids. The read is trimmed to its CDR3 DNA, 42 bases read in frame from base 1. A distance of 13 bases separates the germline ends of V and J, which lose 4 bases and 4 bases respectively. Sequencing used an Illumina HiSeq 2500. Quantitative 5'-RACE with molecular barcodes was used to prepare TCR beta libraries. The study's own analysis went as follows. Disease-linked TCR variants were identified with a new computational method built on a probabilistic model of VDJ rearrangement. TCRdb reanalyzed the raw reads on its own, using fastp at Q25 for trimming and MiXCR for clone calling, and kept in-frame beta chains. Duplicate CDR3 protein sequences are folded into a single record with the most common DNA and genes. TCRdb, not the original authors, processed these V and J calls. For this sample the table gives 200,000 to 250,000 distinct CDR3 sequences, of which about 10% were detected only once. Clones ranked in the top ten supply 6.8% of the sample.

This clonotype occurred a few times. The antigen it binds to is not known. No base-level quality is on record; no much larger clone is a single base apart. Sequenced input: blood, either unsorted or a sorted T cell fraction (not recorded which). The chain links TRBV10-3 with TRBJ2-5; the D gene is perhaps TRBD2, from 6 matching bases. This clonotype was obtained from a male donor with ankylosing spondylitis or in good health (not recorded which). This receptor has the CDR3 CAISADSGRETQYF. The nucleotide sequence is TGTGCCATCAGTGCCGACTCCGGGAGAGAGACCCAGTACTTC.